This T cell receptor (beta chain) comes out of a study of T cell responses to AZD1222 COVID-19 vaccine. For the study at large: Pooling was applied to second doses at about 4 or about 12 weeks. Study-level points and caveats: Samples come after the peak T cell response, not at day 14.

Profiling relied on immunoSEQ multiplex PCR, and the TCRdb table lists in-frame clones only, not all of them. The sample consists of some 120,000 clones, 85% to 95% of them appearing once. This clone was seen just once. Its target is unknown. Trimming removed 0 bases at V and 13 bases at J, with 13 bases between. The CDR3 has 13 amino acids. Germline values: CDR1 SGHVS, CDR2 FNYEAQ. This specimen was peripheral blood, taken on day 0 of AZD1222 vaccination. This clonotype was sampled from an adult in good health. The rearrangement links TRBV7-6 to TRBJ2-1; perhaps TRBD2 as D (6 bases). The CDR3 here is CASSLALTGDQFF. The CDR3 bases are TGTGCCAGCAGCTTAGCGCTAACGGGAGACCAGTTCTTC.